This is a list of T cell receptor beta chains from one sample in a study of blood T cell repertoires in COVID-19. Some clones are missing from TCRdb's copy, which holds only in-frame ones; the method was immunoSEQ multiplex PCR. Of about 330,000 clones listed, approximately 88% are singletons. The sample consisted of PBMCs or T cells enriched from blood (not recorded which). These receptors were obtained from a man aged 25-45 years who had recovered from COVID-19. CDR3s include the opening cysteine and the closing phenylalanine or tryptophan. The D gene is left open where the match is weak. A clone size is listed for some rows: how often the clone was seen (once, few, many), or a class if it is expanded.

d_call clone_size j_call v_call cdr3_nt cdr3_aa
TRBD1 . TRBJ2-7 TRBV7-9 TGTGCCAGCAGCTTCCCACCGGGACAGAGCTCCTACGAGCAGTACTTC CASSFPPGQSSYEQYF
TRBD1 . TRBJ1-2 TRBV7-9 TGTGCCAGCAGCTTAACCGGGACAGGGGGCTTTTTTGGCTACACCTTC CASSLTGTGGFFGYTF
TRBD1 . TRBJ1-2 TRBV28 TGTGCCAGCAGTTTAATGGACAGGGATGGCTACACCTTC CASSLMDRDGYTF
TRBD2 . TRBJ2-7 TRBV19 TGTGCCAGTAGTCTAGCGGGGACCTACGAGCAGTACTTC CASSLAGTYEQYF
TRBD1 . TRBJ1-1 TRBV18 TGTGCCAGCTCAGGACAGGGGAACACTGAAGCTTTCTTT CASSGQGNTEAFF
. . TRBJ2-7 TRBV7-9 TGTGCCAGCAGCTTGTGGCAGGGGTTCTATTCCTACGAGCAGTACTTC CASSLWQGFYSYEQYF
. . TRBJ1-5 TRBV6-6 TGTGCCAGCAGGACCTACAGGGTGGCTCAGCCCCAGCATTTT CASRTYRVAQPQHF
. . TRBJ1-1 TRBV10-1 TGCGCCAGCAGACAGGATAATACTGACGAAGCTTTCTTT CASRQDNTDEAFF
TRBD2 . TRBJ2-7 TRBV11-2 TGTGCCAGCAGCGTGGACGGGGGGGGCTACGAGCAGTACTTC CASSVDGGGYEQYF
TRBD1 . TRBJ1-2 TRBV9 TGTGCCAGCAGCGGGGACAGGGTAAATGGCTACACCTTC CASSGDRVNGYTF
. . TRBJ1-4 TRBV2 TGTGCCAGCAGTGCAGGGAAGTTCCCTGAAAAACTGTTTTTT CASSAGKFPEKLFF
. . TRBJ1-1 TRBV21-1 TGTGCCAGCAGCGGATGGACAGCCAACACTGAAGCTTTCTTT CASSGWTANTEAFF
TRBD1 . TRBJ2-2 TRBV9 TGTGCCAGCAGCGTAAAATCGGGACAGTCCCCCGACACCGGGGAGCTGTTTTTT CASSVKSGQSPDTGELFF
TRBD1 . TRBJ2-7 TRBV6-5 TGTGCCAGCAGTTACTCCGGACAGGCTTCTGCCGAGCAGTACTTC CASSYSGQASAEQYF
TRBD1 . TRBJ1-5 TRBV19 TGTGCCAGTAGTGAGGGACAGGGAAGCAATCAGCCCCAGCATTTT CASSEGQGSNQPQHF
. . TRBJ2-2 TRBV10-3 TGTGCCATCTTGGAGAAGGAAGGGGTAGCCGGGGAGCTGTTTTTT CAILEKEGVAGELFF
. . TRBJ2-7 TRBV3-1/TRBV3-2 TGTGCCAGCAGCCGCAGGGGCAGGGGTTCCTACGAGCAGTACTTC CASSRRGRGSYEQYF
. . TRBJ2-5 TRBV27 TGTGCCAGCAGTTTAGGCGTGCGAGGGGAGACCCAGTACTTC CASSLGVRGETQYF
. . TRBJ2-1 TRBV28 TGTGCCAGCGGGGAGGATAACAATGAGCAGTTCTTC CASGEDNNEQFF
TRBD2 . TRBJ2-2 TRBV7-9 TGTGCCAGCAGCCAACCCGCGGGGGGGCCCGGGGAGCTGTTTTTT CASSQPAGGPGELFF
TRBD1 . TRBJ2-1 TRBV27 TGTGCCAGCAGTTGGGACAGGGTCAGGAATGAGCAGTTCTTC CASSWDRVRNEQFF
TRBD1 . TRBJ2-7 TRBV28 TGTGCCAGCAGTTCCGTTGGGACAGGGAAGCCCTACGAGCAGTACTTC CASSSVGTGKPYEQYF
TRBD1 . TRBJ1-5 TRBV10-3 TGTGCCATCCGACAGGGGGCGAATCAGCCCCAGCATTTT CAIRQGANQPQHF
. . TRBJ2-7 TRBV11-2 TGTGCCAGCAGCTTAATTCAAGTCGTCTGGGCCGAGCAGTACTTC CASSLIQVVWAEQYF
TRBD1 . TRBJ2-1 TRBV30 TGTGCCCGCGAGGGGGATTGGGACAGGGGAAGCAATGAGCAGTTCTTC CAREGDWDRGSNEQFF
. . TRBJ1-2 TRBV7-6 TGTGCCAGCAGCTTAGCGCCAGGTACTGGCTACACCTTC CASSLAPGTGYTF
. . TRBJ2-7 TRBV11-2 TGTGCCAGCAGCTTAGATCGTGTAACCTACGAGCAGTACTTC CASSLDRVTYEQYF
. once TRBJ1-3 TRBV21-1 TGTGCCAGCAGCCCACCAAGGGGGGGCGACCGCTACGGATTCTCTGGAAACACCATATATTTT CASSPPRGGDRYGFSGNTIYF